Below, 3 T cell receptor beta chains from the same sample are listed, as sequenced in a study of T cell changes during pregnancy in multiple sclerosis. Here immunoSEQ multiplex PCR was the method, and the copy in TCRdb shows in-frame clones only, minus some. The data show about 49,000 clones, 90% to 95% seen once. The sample consisted of CD8+ T cells from peripheral blood mononuclear cells, taken before pregnancy. All receptors come from a female donor with multiple sclerosis, enrolled in a pregnancy study.

This clone was recorded a few times. The CDR3 is CASSETDENTEAFF. DNA of the CDR3: TGTGCCAGCAGTGAGACAGATGAGAACACTGAAGCTTTCTTT. The chain is built from TRBV25-1 and TRBJ1-1; the D gene is possibly TRBD1 (5 bases). The length of the CDR3 is 14 residues. V gave up 3 bases and J gave up 1 base, with 9 bases separating them. Per the germline V gene, CDR1 is MGHDK and CDR2 is SYGVNS.

This chain connects TRBV19 to TRBJ2-1; 8 nucleotides agree with TRBD1. Germline lookup yields CDR1 LNHDA and CDR2 SQIVND (reference sequence). This CDR3 region has 15 residues. V was clipped by 4 bases and J by 8 bases; unmatched bases: 10. CDR3 residues: CASSRGQGAFYEQFF. CDR3 DNA: TGTGCCAGTAGTAGGGGGCAGGGGGCCTTCTATGAGCAGTTCTTC.

The J gene is TRBJ2-2, the V gene TRBV27; D is unresolved. Germline CDR1 reads MNHEY; CDR2 reads SMNVEV (reference sequence). This CDR3 spans 13 amino acids. Trimming cost V 5 bases and J 2 bases, with 6 bases left between them. CDR3 amino acids: CASSPLNTGELFF. As DNA, the CDR3 is TGTGCCAGCAGTCCCCTAAACACCGGGGAGCTGTTTTTT.